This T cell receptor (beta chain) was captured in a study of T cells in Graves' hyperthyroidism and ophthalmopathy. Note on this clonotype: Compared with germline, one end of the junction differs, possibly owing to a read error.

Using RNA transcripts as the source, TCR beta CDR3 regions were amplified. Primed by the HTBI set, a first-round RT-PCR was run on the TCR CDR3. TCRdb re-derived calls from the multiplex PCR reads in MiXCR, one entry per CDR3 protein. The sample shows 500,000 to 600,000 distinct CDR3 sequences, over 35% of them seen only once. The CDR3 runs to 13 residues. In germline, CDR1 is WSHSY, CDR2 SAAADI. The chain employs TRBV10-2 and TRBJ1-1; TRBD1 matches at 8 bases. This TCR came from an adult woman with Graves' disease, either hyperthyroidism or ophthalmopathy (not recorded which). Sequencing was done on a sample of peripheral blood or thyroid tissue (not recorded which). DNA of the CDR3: TGCGCCAACAGTGACACAGGGGGGACTGAAGCTTTCTTT. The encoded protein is CANSDTGGTEAFF.